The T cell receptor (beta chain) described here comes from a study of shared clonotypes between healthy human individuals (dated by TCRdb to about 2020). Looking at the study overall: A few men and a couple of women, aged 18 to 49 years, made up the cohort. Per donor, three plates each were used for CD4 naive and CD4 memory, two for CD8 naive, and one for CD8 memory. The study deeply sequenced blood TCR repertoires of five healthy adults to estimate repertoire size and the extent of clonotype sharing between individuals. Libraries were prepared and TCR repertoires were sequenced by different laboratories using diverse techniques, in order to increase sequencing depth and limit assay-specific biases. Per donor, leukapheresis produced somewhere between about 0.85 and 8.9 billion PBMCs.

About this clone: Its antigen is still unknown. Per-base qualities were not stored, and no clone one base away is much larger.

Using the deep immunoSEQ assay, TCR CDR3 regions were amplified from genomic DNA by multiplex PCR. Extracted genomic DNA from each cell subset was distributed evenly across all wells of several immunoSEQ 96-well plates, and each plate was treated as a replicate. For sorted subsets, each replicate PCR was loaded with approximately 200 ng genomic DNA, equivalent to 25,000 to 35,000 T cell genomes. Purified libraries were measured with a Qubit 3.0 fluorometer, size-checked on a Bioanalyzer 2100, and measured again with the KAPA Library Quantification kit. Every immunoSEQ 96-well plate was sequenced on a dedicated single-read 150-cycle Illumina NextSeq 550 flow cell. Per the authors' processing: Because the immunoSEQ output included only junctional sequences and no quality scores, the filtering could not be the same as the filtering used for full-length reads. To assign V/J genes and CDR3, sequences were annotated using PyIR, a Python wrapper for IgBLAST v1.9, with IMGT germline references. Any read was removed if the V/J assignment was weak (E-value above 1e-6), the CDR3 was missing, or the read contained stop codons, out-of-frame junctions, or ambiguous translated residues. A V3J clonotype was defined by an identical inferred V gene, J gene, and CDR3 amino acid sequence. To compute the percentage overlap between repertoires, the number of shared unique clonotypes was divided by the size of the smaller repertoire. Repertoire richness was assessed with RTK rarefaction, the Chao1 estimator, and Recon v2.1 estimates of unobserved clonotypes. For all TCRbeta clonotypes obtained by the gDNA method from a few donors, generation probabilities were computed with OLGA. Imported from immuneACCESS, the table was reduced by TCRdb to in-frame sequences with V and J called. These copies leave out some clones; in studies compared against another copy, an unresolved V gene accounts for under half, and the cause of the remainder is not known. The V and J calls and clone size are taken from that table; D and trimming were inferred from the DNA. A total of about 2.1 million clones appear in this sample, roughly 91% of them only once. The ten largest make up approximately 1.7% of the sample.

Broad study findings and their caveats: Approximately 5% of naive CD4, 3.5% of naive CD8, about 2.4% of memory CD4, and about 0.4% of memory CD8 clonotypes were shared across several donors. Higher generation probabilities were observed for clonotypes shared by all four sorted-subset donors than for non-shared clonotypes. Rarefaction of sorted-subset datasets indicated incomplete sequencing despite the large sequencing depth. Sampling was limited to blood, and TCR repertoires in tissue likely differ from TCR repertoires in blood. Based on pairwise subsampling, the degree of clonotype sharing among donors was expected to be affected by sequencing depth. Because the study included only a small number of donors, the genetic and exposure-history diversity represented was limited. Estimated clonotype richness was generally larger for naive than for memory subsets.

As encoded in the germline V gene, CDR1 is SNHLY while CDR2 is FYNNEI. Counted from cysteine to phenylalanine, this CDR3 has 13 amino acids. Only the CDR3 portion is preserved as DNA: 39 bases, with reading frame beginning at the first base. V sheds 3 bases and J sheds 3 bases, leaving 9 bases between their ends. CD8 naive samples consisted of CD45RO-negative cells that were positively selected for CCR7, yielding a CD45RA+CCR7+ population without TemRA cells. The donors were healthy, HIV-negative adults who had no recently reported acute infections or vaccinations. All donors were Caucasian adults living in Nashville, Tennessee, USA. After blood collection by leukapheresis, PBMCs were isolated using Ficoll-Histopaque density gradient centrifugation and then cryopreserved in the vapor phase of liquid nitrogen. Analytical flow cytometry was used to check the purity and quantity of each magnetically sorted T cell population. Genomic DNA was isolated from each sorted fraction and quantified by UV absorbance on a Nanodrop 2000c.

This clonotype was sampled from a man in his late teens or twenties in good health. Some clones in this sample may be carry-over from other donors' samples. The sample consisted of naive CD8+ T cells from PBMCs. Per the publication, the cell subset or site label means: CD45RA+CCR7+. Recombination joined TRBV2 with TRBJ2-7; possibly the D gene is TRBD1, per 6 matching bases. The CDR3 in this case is CASSDTGYYEQYF. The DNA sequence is TGTGCCAGCAGTGATACAGGGTACTACGAGCAGTACTTC. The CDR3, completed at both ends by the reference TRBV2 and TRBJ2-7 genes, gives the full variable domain EPEVTQTPSHQVTQMGQEVILRCVPISNHLYFYWYRQILGQKVEFLVSFYNNEISEKSEIFDDQFSVERPDGSNFTLKIRSTKLEDSAMYFCASSDTGYYEQYFGPGTRLTVT.